What follows are 4 T cell receptor beta chains derived from one specimen sequenced in a study of human T cells and chemical hapten exposure. TCRdb redid the calling of the RACE reads with MiXCR, one entry per CDR3 protein. In the table there are around 130,000 distinct CDR3 sequences, approximately 10% of which are singletons. Time point: patch test 3, about 24 weeks after DPC sensitization. Treatment defined: therapeutic diphenylcyclopropenone sensitization with weekly scalp DPC. This sample comprised whole blood, obtained in connection with sensitization to the hapten diphenylcyclopropenone (DPC). These receptors originate from a woman aged 45-65 years with alopecia areata. Some clones in this sample may be carry-over from other donors' samples.

The rearrangement uses TRBV7-6 and TRBJ2-1; 7 bases agree with TRBD2. The V gene end was trimmed by 1 base and the J gene end by 9 bases; junction bases not matched to a gene: 6. The germline V gene encodes CDR1 SGHVS and CDR2 FNYEAQ. This CDR3 is built from 14 residues. In DNA, the CDR3 is TGTGCCAGCAGCTTAGGCCGTGGCGGGAGTGAGCAGTTCTTC. Encoded protein: CASSLGRGGSEQFF.

This clonotype has just a few counts. This sequence joins TRBV5-1 and TRBJ1-6, with 7 nucleotides matching TRBD1. The CDR3 totals 15 residues. After removal of 4 bases from V and 7 bases from J, the junction contained 8 bases not matched to a gene. CDR1 SGHRS and CDR2 YFSETQ come from the germline V gene. The CDR3 region is CASSPRQGENSPLHF. CDR3 DNA sequence: TGCGCCAGCAGCCCTAGACAGGGAGAAAATTCACCCCTCCACTTT.

This clonotype was counted many times. This chain links TRBV29-1 with TRBJ2-3; possibly TRBD2 for D (6 bases). There are 14 residues in the CDR3. In germline, CDR1 is SQVTM, CDR2 ANQGSEA. V lost 4 bases to trimming and J lost 0 bases, with 11 bases between them. The chain's CDR3 is CSVASSVSTDTQYF. The CDR3 DNA reads TGCAGCGTTGCATCTAGCGTTAGCACAGATACGCAGTATTTT.

This clonotype was seen a handful of times. The chain recombines TRBV7-2 with TRBJ1-5; 8 nucleotides agree with TRBD1. The V gene end was trimmed by 5 bases and the J gene end by 5 bases; junction bases not matched to a gene: 8. This CDR3 has 15 residues. Germline V lookup: CDR1 SGHTA, CDR2 FQGNSA. In DNA, the CDR3 is TGTGCCAGCAGCCCCGGACAGGGTCCCCATCAGCCCCAGCATTTT. This sequence encodes CASSPGQGPHQPQHF.